The next 3 T cell receptor beta chains were all read from a single sample in a study of T-cell memory formation after mild COVID-19. Via MiXCR, TCRdb re-called the 5' RACE reads, giving one row per CDR3 protein. The sample lists roughly 500,000 distinct CDR3 sequences, roughly 22% seen once, with 9.5% to 15% in the top ten. Sequencing was carried out using PBMCs or a T cell subset sorted from them (not recorded which). These receptor sequences come from an adult woman who had mild COVID-19 (a few samples of this study predate the infection). Cell type and time point are not known.

This clonotype was seen more than once but under ten times. The rearrangement joins TRBV27 to TRBJ2-7, with 7 bases fitting TRBD1. The CDR3 has 15 amino acids. Germline V gene data show CDR1 as MNHEY and CDR2 as SMNVEV (reference sequence). The V and J ends lost 3 bases and 3 bases, in that order; junction bases with no gene match: 8. The CDR3 is CASSLKTGSYYEQYF. DNA of the CDR3: TGTGCCAGCAGTTTGAAGACAGGGTCGTACTACGAGCAGTACTTC.

The chain links TRBV10-3 to TRBJ1-1, with D hard to call. With 8 bases removed from V and 10 bases from J, the gap between germline ends came to 14 bases. The length of the CDR3 is 11 residues. The V gene's germline CDR1 is ENHRY and CDR2 SYGVKD. CDR3 region: CAISGVNVAFF. The CDR3 coding sequence is TGTGCCATCTCCGGAGTCAACGTAGCTTTCTTT.

The V and J genes are TRBV20-1 and TRBJ2-7; 7 nucleotides match TRBD1. Trimming took 0 bases from V and 2 from J; bases not matched to a gene: 7. CDR3 length: 15 residues. The germline CDR1 and CDR2 sequences are DFQATT and SNEGSKA (reference sequence). DNA for the CDR3: TGCAGTGCTAGAGATCAGGTTAGGGGGCCCTACGAGCAGTACTTC. Translating it yields CSARDQVRGPYEQYF.